These 20 T cell receptor beta chains share one sample of origin, sequenced in a study of shared clonotypes between healthy human individuals. Data came from immunoSEQ multiplex PCR; TCRdb stores just in-frame clones and leaves some out. This table holds around 550,000 clones, almost 97% found once. The sequenced material came from naive CD4+ T cells sorted from blood. Documented subset: CD45RA+ positively selected. The receptors shown here come from a woman aged 30 to 39 in good health.

V is TRBV5-1 and J is TRBJ1-6, with a tentative D call TRBD1 (6 bases). There are 17 residues in the CDR3. V was pared by 0 bases and J by 8 bases, with 18 bases between. CDR1 is SGHRS and CDR2 is YFSETQ in the germline V gene. CDR3 in amino acids: CASSLEANTGIDSPLHF. The DNA of the CDR3 is TGCGCCAGCAGCTTGGAGGCCAACACAGGGATCGATTCACCCCTCCACTTT.

The chain is built from TRBV7-9 and TRBJ2-7; TRBD2 matches at 9 bases. The CDR3 totals 16 residues. With V trimmed by 5 bases and J by 1 base, 9 bases remained unmatched. Germline CDR1 is SEHNR and CDR2 is FQNEAQ (reference sequence). The DNA of the CDR3 is TGTGCCAGCAGCCCCTTGGCGGGAGGGCCTTCCTACGAGCAGTACTTC. Protein product: CASSPLAGGPSYEQYF.

The rearrangement links TRBV28 to TRBJ2-2; D unclear. The CDR3 has 13 residues. The V gene lost 5 bases and the J gene lost 5 bases, with 9 bases spanning the gap. Germline loops: CDR1 MDHEN, CDR2 SYDVKM. CDR3 in DNA: TGTGCCAGCAGTAGCCAGGTGACCGGGGAGCTGTTTTTT. Residues: CASSSQVTGELFF.

This sequence joins TRBV11-2 and TRBJ2-3, with D tentatively TRBD2 (5 bases). This CDR3 region has 15 residues. V was shortened by 5 bases and J by 2 bases, with 14 bases between the two germline ends. Looked up from germline, CDR1 is SGHAT and CDR2 is FQNNGV. The CDR3 sequence: CASSPAGLATDTQYF. As DNA, the CDR3 is TGTGCCAGCAGCCCTGCCGGACTCGCCACAGATACGCAGTATTTT.

The chain has TRBV28 and TRBJ1-2; 8 bases fit TRBD1. J gave up 5 bases and V 3 bases, and 11 bases lay outside the gene matches. Germline loops: CDR1 MDHEN, CDR2 SYDVKM. This CDR3 has 16 residues. The CDR3 DNA reads as TGTGCCAGCAGTTTTAGGAGGACAGGGAACATGTATGGCTACACCTTC. Encoded protein: CASSFRRTGNMYGYTF.

This clone was observed a single time. This chain connects TRBV25-1 to TRBJ2-6; 9 bases match TRBD1. The germline V gene encodes CDR1 MGHDK and CDR2 SYGVNS. Unmatched junction bases numbered 11, after V lost 8 bases and J lost 6 bases. CDR3 length: 16 amino acids. CDR3 in DNA: TGTGCCAGCGGGACAGGGTCCGTCCGTGCGGCCAACGTCCTGACTTTC. Translation: CASGTGSVRAANVLTF.

This rearrangement joins TRBV10-3 to TRBJ2-2; D is undetermined. The CDR3 sequence is 14 residues long. V lost 8 bases and J 4 bases, leaving 14 bases between the germline ends. From germline, CDR1 is ENHRY and CDR2 SYGVKD. The CDR3 protein is CAISTALGTGELFF. CDR3 sequence (DNA): TGTGCCATCTCCACGGCCCTTGGCACCGGGGAGCTGTTTTTT.

The chain uses TRBV5-5 and TRBJ1-4; 7 nucleotides align to TRBD1. With V trimmed by 4 bases and J by 0 bases, 18 bases remained unmatched. The length of the CDR3 is 20 residues. The germline V gene has CDR1 SGHKS and CDR2 YYEKEE (reference sequence). CDR3: CASSEPKRDSEPATNEKLFF. CDR3 DNA: TGTGCCAGCAGCGAACCGAAACGGGACAGCGAGCCTGCAACTAATGAAAAACTGTTTTTT. Using reference TRBV5-5 and TRBJ1-4 for the parts outside the CDR3, the full variable domain is DAGVTQSPTHLIKTRGQQVTLRCSPISGHKSVSWYQQVLGQGPQFIFQYYEKEERGRGNFPDRFSARQFPNYSSELNVNALLLGDSALYLCASSEPKRDSEPATNEKLFFGSGTQLSVL.

The gene calls are TRBV29-1 and TRBJ1-1; D is possibly TRBD1 (5 bases). Per germline, CDR1 SQVTM and CDR2 ANQGSEA. Between the trimmed V and J ends, which lost 2 bases and 8 bases, there was a span of 9 bases. The CDR3 has 11 amino acids. The CDR3 region is CSVEFAGEAFF. CDR3 nucleotides: TGCAGCGTTGAATTCGCAGGGGAAGCTTTCTTT.

The chain recombines TRBV6-1 with TRBJ1-2; a possible D gene is TRBD1 (5 bases). Germline CDR1 reads MNHNS; CDR2 reads SASEGT. The CDR3 is made up of 14 amino acids. V was trimmed by 6 bases and J by 8 bases, leaving 19 bases between them. CDR3 loop: CASRGRVAGGGYTF. The CDR3 region has the DNA TGTGCCAGCAGGGGGCGCGTGGCGGGTGGAGGCTACACCTTC.

V gene TRBV27 combines with J gene TRBJ2-1; the D call may be TRBD1 or TRBD2 (5 bases each). V lost 6 bases to trimming and J lost 0 bases, with 12 bases between them. The length of the CDR3 is 15 residues. Germline CDR1 MNHEY, CDR2 SMNVEV (reference sequence). CDR3 in amino acids: CASSRGPSSYNEQFF. In DNA form, the CDR3 reads TGTGCCAGCAGCCGGGGCCCGAGCTCCTACAATGAGCAGTTCTTC.

The chain employs TRBV11-2 and TRBJ1-5; tentatively, D is TRBD1 (5 bases). Germline CDR1 SGHAT, CDR2 FQNNGV. The CDR3 sequence is 17 residues long. Trimming took 2 bases from V and 2 from J, leaving 16 bases between them. CDR3 amino acids: CASSLSGRVGGNQPQHF. In DNA, the CDR3 is TGTGCCAGCAGCTTATCGGGCAGGGTCGGTGGCAATCAGCCCCAGCATTTT.

V and J are TRBV28 and TRBJ2-1; TRBD2 matches 12 bases. Germline lookup yields CDR1 MDHEN and CDR2 SYDVKM. CDR3 length: 16 amino acids. Trimming removed 2 bases from V and 4 bases from J; junction bases left unmatched: 3. The CDR3 DNA reads as TGTGCCAGCAGTTTAGGACTAGCGGGATCGTACAATGAGCAGTTCTTC. It yields the protein CASSLGLAGSYNEQFF.

CDR3 DNA: TGTGCCAGCAGCTTTCCGGGTCTAGCCGCTCCGAACACCGGGGAGCTGTTTTTT. It specifies CASSFPGLAAPNTGELFF. The chain uses TRBV11-2 and TRBJ2-2, with D perhaps TRBD2 (5 bases). V lost 3 bases, J lost 0 bases, and 17 bases lay in between. The CDR3 has 18 amino acids. CDR1 is SGHAT and CDR2 is FQNNGV in the germline V gene.

The genes are TRBV19 and TRBJ2-7; possibly TRBD1 for D (6 bases). V lost 4 bases and J 0 bases, leaving 13 bases between the germline ends. The CDR3 runs 15 residues. The V gene's germline CDR1 is LNHDA and CDR2 SQIVND (reference sequence). The CDR3 nucleotides read TGTGCCAGTAGTACACCCGGGACACTCTCCTACGAGCAGTACTTC. This sequence encodes CASSTPGTLSYEQYF.

This chain joins TRBV15 and TRBJ2-1; 11 bases match TRBD2. This CDR3 comprises 15 residues. Germline values: CDR1 LNHNV, CDR2 YYDKDF (reference sequence). The V and J ends lost 5 bases and 8 bases, in that order; junction bases with no gene match: 8. The CDR3 DNA follows: TGTGCCACCAGCCGTAGCGGGAGGGCCCGCGATGAGCAGTTCTTC. It translates to CATSRSGRARDEQFF. The full variable domain, in which reference TRBV15 and TRBJ2-1 provide the parts outside the CDR3, is DAMVIQNPRYQVTQFGKPVTLSCSQTLNHNVMYWYQQKSSQAPKLLFHYYDKDFNNEADTPDNFQSRRPNTSFCFLDIRSPGLGDTAMYLCATSRSGRARDEQFFGPGTRLTVL.

The genes are TRBV7-9 and TRBJ2-7; 8 bases line up with TRBD2. The CDR3 length is 15 residues. Germline V CDR1 and CDR2: SEHNR, FQNEAQ (reference sequence). The V gene end was trimmed by 1 base and the J gene end by 7 bases; junction bases not matched to a gene: 9. CDR3: CASSLVGVAGSEQYF. For the CDR3, the DNA is TGTGCCAGCAGCTTAGTCGGGGTAGCGGGATCAGAGCAGTACTTC.

The gene calls are TRBV6-6 and TRBJ1-3; weak D call: TRBD1 (5 bases). CDR1 and CDR2 (germline): MNHNY, SVGAGI (reference sequence). There are 15 residues in the CDR3. Trimming shortened V by 6 bases and J by 3 bases, and 15 bases separated the two germline ends. The CDR3 nucleotides are TGTGCCAGCAGAAGACCCGGGACGGATGGAAACACCATATATTTT. This codes for CASRRPGTDGNTIYF.

This chain connects TRBV29-1 to TRBJ2-7; unclear D gene. The CDR3 length is 12 residues. CDR1 and CDR2 from the germline V gene are SQVTM and ANQGSEA. Trimming left V 4 bases short and J 7 bases short, with 14 bases between. In DNA, the CDR3 is TGCAGCGTTGTTGAAGGATTTCGGGAGCAGTACTTC. Translating it yields CSVVEGFREQYF.

The rearrangement uses TRBV27 and TRBJ1-1, with D possibly TRBD1 on 6 matching bases. Germline CDR1 and CDR2: MNHEY and SMNVEV (reference sequence). Trimming removed 7 bases at V and 1 base at J, with 13 bases between. This CDR3 spans 14 amino acids. The CDR3 nucleotides read TGTGCCAGCACCCTAGGGGGGGCGAACACTGAAGCTTTCTTT. Translation gives CASTLGGANTEAFF.